This entry is about one T cell receptor (beta chain). Its specificity is unknown. V shed 6 bases and J shed 5 bases, with 16 bases lying between them. Germline CDR1 MNHEY, CDR2 SVGAGI. The CDR3 spans 14 residues. The data were obtained in a study of T cell responses to AZD1222 COVID-19 vaccine. The overall study: Pooling was applied to second doses at about 4 or about 12 weeks. Overall study results and limits: In a largely white British group with more females than males, clonal diversity was possibly underestimated. Unmutated variant regions are reportedly the target of nearly half of TCRs that are spike-specific.

Clones were sequenced by immunoSEQ multiplex PCR, and TCRdb holds only the in-frame ones, with some missing. The table has fewer than 150,000 clones, less than 90% seen once. The rearrangement links TRBV6-5 to TRBJ1-1; no clear D. This clonotype originated in an adult in good health. Sequenced material: peripheral blood, taken on day 0 of AZD1222 vaccination. The CDR3 coding sequence is TGTGCCAGCAGGAGCCCCCGTCGGCAGACTGAAGCTTTCTTT. This translates into CASRSPRRQTEAFF.